Listed below are T cell receptor beta chains from one sample, sequenced in a study of neurological immune-mediated disorders. Via MiXCR, TCRdb re-called the 5' RACE reads, giving one row per CDR3 protein. The sample includes 100,000 or so distinct CDR3 sequences, less than 15% seen only once; the top ten take roughly 5%. The source material was PBMCs. The receptor source for this set is a female donor with HTLV-1-associated myelopathy (HAM/TSP). Both conserved end residues are part of each CDR3. D genes are given only for firm matches. Clone size is shown for a subset of rows, as once, few, many or a class of expanded clone.

DNA | CDR3 | V | D | size | J
TGTGCCAGCAGCCCGGGGGGGAACACCGGGGAGCTGTTTTTT | CASSPGGNTGELFF | TRBV7-3 | TRBD2 | many | TRBJ2-2
- | CASSFYICSAREGGSGGSQPQHF | TRBV28 | - | once | TRBJ1-5
TGTGCCAGCAGCAAGATCTCAGGGTTGAATGAGCAGTTCTTC | CASSKISGLNEQFF | TRBV7-7 | - | many | TRBJ2-1
TGCGCCAGCAGCCAAGGCGCCGGGGCGGGAGAGGACGAGCAGTACTTC | CASSQGAGAGEDEQYF | TRBV4-1 | TRBD2 | many | TRBJ2-7
TGTGCCAGCAGCTTGTTATTCGTCAAGGGGCAAGAGACCCAGTACTTC | CASSLLFVKGQETQYF | TRBV5-5 | - | many | TRBJ2-5
TGCAGTGCCGAGACAGGGGATATCTATGGCTACACCTTC | CSAETGDIYGYTF | TRBV20-1 | TRBD1 | many | TRBJ1-2
TGTGCTACCAGCAGAGATAGCCTAGCGGGGGGGAGTAAGCGCAATGAGCAGTTCTTC | CATSRDSLAGGSKRNEQFF | TRBV15 | TRBD2 | many | TRBJ2-1
TGTGCCAGCAGCTTACCAGGGATTACCTACGAGCAGTACTTC | CASSLPGITYEQYF | TRBV7-9 | - | many | TRBJ2-7
TGCGCCAGCAGCCCGCGTGCTTCAAAGCATGGAAACACCATATATTTT | CASSPRASKHGNTIYF | TRBV5-1 | - | - | TRBJ1-3
TGTGCCAGCAGGGAACACAGGGGGCTACTGGATGAGCAGTTCTTC | CASREHRGLLDEQFF | TRBV28 | TRBD1 | - | TRBJ2-1
TGTGCCAGCAGCGCGGCTAGCGGGGGATCGGATACGCAGTATTTT | CASSAASGGSDTQYF | TRBV9 | TRBD2 | few | TRBJ2-3
TGTGCCGCCGGGACTCCGGACCCCTATAATTCACCCCTCCACTTT | CAAGTPDPYNSPLHF | TRBV7-2 | - | many | TRBJ1-6
TGTGCCAGCAGCCACAGTAGTGACACCGGGGAGCTGTTTTTT | CASSHSSDTGELFF | TRBV6-1 | - | many | TRBJ2-2